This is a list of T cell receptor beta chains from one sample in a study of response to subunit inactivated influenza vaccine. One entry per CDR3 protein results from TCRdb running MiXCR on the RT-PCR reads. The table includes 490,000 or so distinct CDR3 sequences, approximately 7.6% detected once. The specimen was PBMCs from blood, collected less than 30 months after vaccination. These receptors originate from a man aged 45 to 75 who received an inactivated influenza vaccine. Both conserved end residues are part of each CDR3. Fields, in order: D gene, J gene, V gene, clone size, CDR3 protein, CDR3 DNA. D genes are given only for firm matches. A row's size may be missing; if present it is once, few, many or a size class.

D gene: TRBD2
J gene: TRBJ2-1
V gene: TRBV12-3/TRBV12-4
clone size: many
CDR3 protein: CASSPLLAGAGNEQFF
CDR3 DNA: TGTGCCAGCAGTCCGTTACTAGCGGGAGCGGGGAATGAGCAGTTCTTC

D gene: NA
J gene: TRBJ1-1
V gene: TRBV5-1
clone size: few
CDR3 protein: CASSLERGVNTEAFF
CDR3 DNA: TGCGCCAGCAGCTTGGAAAGGGGCGTGAACACTGAAGCTTTCTTT

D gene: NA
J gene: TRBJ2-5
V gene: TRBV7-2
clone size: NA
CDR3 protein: CASSLAREGETQYF
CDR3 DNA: TGTGCCAGCAGCTTAGCCAGGGAAGGGGAGACCCAGTACTTC

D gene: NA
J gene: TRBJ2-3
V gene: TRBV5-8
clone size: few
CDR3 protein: CASSLGYIRLGTDTQYF
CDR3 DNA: TGTGCCAGCAGCTTGGGTTATATTAGGTTGGGCACAGATACGCAGTATTTT

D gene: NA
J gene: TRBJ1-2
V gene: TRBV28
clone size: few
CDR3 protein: CANSLASGRANYGYTF
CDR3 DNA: TGTGCCAACAGTTTAGCGTCTGGACGAGCTAACTATGGCTACACCTTC

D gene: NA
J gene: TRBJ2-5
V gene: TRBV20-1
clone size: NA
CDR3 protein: CSARAGQRFQETQYF
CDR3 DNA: TGCAGTGCTAGAGCCGGACAGAGATTCCAAGAGACCCAGTACTTC

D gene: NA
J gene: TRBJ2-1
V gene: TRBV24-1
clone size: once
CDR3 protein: CATSDSGLSSYNEQFF
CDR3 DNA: TGTGCCACCAGTGATAGCGGACTGAGCTCCTACAATGAGCAGTTCTTC

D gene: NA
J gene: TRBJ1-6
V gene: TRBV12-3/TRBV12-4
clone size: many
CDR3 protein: CASSFSGTPNSPLHF
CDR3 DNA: TGTGCCAGCAGTTTTAGCGGGACACCGAATTCACCCCTCCACTTT

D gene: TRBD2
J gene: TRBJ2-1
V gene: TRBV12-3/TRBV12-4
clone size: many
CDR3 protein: CASSLDLAGGYNEQFF
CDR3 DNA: TGTGCCAGCAGTTTAGATCTAGCGGGAGGTTACAATGAGCAGTTCTTC

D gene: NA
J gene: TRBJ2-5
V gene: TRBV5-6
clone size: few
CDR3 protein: CASSLRGGPVETQYF
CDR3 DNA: TGTGCCAGCAGCTTGAGGGGGGGGCCGGTGGAGACCCAGTACTTC

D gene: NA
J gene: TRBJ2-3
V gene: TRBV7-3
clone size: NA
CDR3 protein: CASSPRLDGDTQYF
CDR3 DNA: TGTGCCAGCAGCCCGAGACTAGACGGAGATACGCAGTATTTT